These T cell receptor beta chains were read from a single sample in a study of beta chain features in type 1 diabetes. TCRdb keeps only in-frame clones here, not all; method: immunoSEQ multiplex PCR. Of about 130,000 clones listed, roughly 10% are singletons. The source material was central memory CD4+ T cells from blood. These receptor sequences come from a man under 40 with type 1 diabetes. CDR3s include the opening cysteine and the closing phenylalanine or tryptophan. A D gene is named only where the DNA matches it firmly. Size values are once, few and many counts, or a class for expanded clones, and some rows have none.

v_call	j_call	clone_size	d_call	cdr3_nt	cdr3_aa
TRBV2	TRBJ1-1	.	.	TGTGCCAGCAGATCGACGGGAACTTACACTGAAGCTTTCTTT	CASRSTGTYTEAFF
TRBV5-1	TRBJ1-1	.	.	TGCGCCAGCAGCTTGGGGACTATGGACACTGAAGCTTTCTTT	CASSLGTMDTEAFF
TRBV6-5	TRBJ2-1	few	.	TGTGCCACATCGGAGGCGGGGAACTACAATGAGCAGTTCTTC	CATSEAGNYNEQFF
TRBV10-3	TRBJ2-4	.	TRBD1	TGTGCCATCAGTGAGTTACAGGGGAACATTCAGTACTTC	CAISELQGNIQYF
TRBV27	TRBJ1-2	.	TRBD1	TGTGCCAGCAGCAAGACCGGGACAGGGACCTATGGCTACACCTTC	CASSKTGTGTYGYTF
TRBV28	TRBJ1-2	.	.	TGTGCCAGCAGTTTAATACAGGGACGTGGCTACACCTTC	CASSLIQGRGYTF
TRBV6-5	TRBJ1-1	few	TRBD1	TGTGCCAGCAGTAACTGGGACAGATTGAACACTGAAGCTTTCTTT	CASSNWDRLNTEAFF
TRBV29-1	TRBJ1-2	.	TRBD1	TGCAGCGTTGAAGGGCAGGGGGCGGGTGGCTACACCTTC	CSVEGQGAGGYTF
TRBV28	TRBJ1-2	.	TRBD1	TGTGCCAGCAGTACCGGGACAGGGGCCTCTCGGTATGGCTACACCTTC	CASSTGTGASRYGYTF
TRBV5-4	TRBJ2-3	.	TRBD2	TGTGCCAGCAGCGTACTGGGCGGGGGTCCTGTAGATACGCAGTATTTT	CASSVLGGGPVDTQYF
TRBV10-3	TRBJ2-4	few	.	TGTGCCATCGGAACAGAAAACATTCAGTACTTC	CAIGTENIQYF
TRBV2	TRBJ2-1	.	TRBD1	TGTGCCAGCAGTCCCCGTGTGGACAGGGGGCGTAATGAGCAGTTCTTC	CASSPRVDRGRNEQFF
TRBV11-2	TRBJ1-1	.	.	TGTGCCAGCAGCTTAAGCGACGGCACTGAAGCTTTCTTT	CASSLSDGTEAFF
TRBV6-1	TRBJ2-3	.	.	TGTGCCAGCAGTGAAAATCGGCAGGGTAGCACAGATACGCAGTATTTT	CASSENRQGSTDTQYF
TRBV7-9	TRBJ1-4	few	.	TGTGCCAGCAGCTCCCAACGGACAGTTAAGGGTGAAAAACTGTTTTTT	CASSSQRTVKGEKLFF
TRBV5-1	TRBJ1-2	.	TRBD1	TGCGCCAGCAGCCAGGGACAGGGCCAGGGAAACTATGGCTACACCTTC	CASSQGQGQGNYGYTF
TRBV28	TRBJ1-1	.	.	TGTGCCAGCAACGACAAAAACACTGAAGCTTTCTTT	CASNDKNTEAFF
TRBV28	TRBJ2-4	few	.	TGTGCCAGCGCGATAGAAAACATTCAGTACTTC	CASAIENIQYF
TRBV28	TRBJ2-7	.	TRBD1	TGTGCCAGCAAACCGGGACAGGAACGCTACGAGCAGTACTTC	CASKPGQERYEQYF
TRBV25-1	TRBJ1-2	.	.	TGTGCCAGTAGAGGGACACAAAACTATGGCTACACCTTC	CASRGTQNYGYTF
TRBV29-1	TRBJ2-1	few	TRBD2	TGCAGCGTGGCCGGGACTATGGACGTCAATGAGCAGTTCTTC	CSVAGTMDVNEQFF
TRBV6-1	TRBJ1-1	.	.	TGTGCCAGCAGTGAATTGGCAGGGTCGAACACTGAAGCTTTCTTT	CASSELAGSNTEAFF